This entry features one T cell receptor beta chain sequence. Its antigen is not known. CDR1 and CDR2 (germline): SGHRS, YFSETQ. V was trimmed by 4 bases and J by 5 bases, leaving 16 bases between them. The CDR3 spans 15 residues. This specimen comes from a study of CD8 T cells in Susac syndrome. Overall study results and limits: Regarding the TCR sequencing and HLA analysis, the study admitted that a relatively small number of individuals were involved.

Roughly 0.45 to 1 ug RNA was reverse transcribed with random hexamers. The authors amplified TCR beta CDR3 across 54 Vbeta and 13 Jbeta using immunoSEQ multiplex PCR. TCRdb reprocessed the immunoSEQ multiplex PCR reads via MiXCR and lists one record per CDR3 protein. The table shows 110,000 or so distinct CDR3 sequences, with more than 85% occurring only once. The clonotype was recovered from a human donor with multiple sclerosis. The sample comprised CD4+ T cells from PBMCs. The chain links TRBV5-1 to TRBJ2-1; a possible D gene is TRBD2 (7 bases). For the CDR3, the DNA is TGCGCCAGCAGCCAGGATTGGGGGGGCAACAATGAGCAGTTCTTC. Encoded protein: CASSQDWGGNNEQFF.